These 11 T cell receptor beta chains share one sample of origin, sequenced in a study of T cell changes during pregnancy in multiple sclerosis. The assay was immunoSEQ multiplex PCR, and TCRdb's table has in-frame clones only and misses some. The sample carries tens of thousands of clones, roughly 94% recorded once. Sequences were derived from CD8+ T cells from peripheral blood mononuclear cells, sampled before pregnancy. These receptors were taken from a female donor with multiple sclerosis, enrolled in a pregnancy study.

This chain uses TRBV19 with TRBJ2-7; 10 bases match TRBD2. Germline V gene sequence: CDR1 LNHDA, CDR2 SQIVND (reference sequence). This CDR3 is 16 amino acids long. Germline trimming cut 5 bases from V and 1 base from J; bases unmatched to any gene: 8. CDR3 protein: CASSPWTSGQSYEQYF. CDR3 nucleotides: TGTGCCAGTAGTCCTTGGACTAGCGGTCAATCCTACGAGCAGTACTTC.

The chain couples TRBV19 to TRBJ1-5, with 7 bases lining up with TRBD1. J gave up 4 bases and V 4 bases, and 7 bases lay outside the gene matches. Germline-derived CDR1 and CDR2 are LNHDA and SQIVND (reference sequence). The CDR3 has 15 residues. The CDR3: CASSTGTDGNQPQHF. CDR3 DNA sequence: TGTGCCAGTAGTACGGGGACAGACGGTAATCAGCCCCAGCATTTT.

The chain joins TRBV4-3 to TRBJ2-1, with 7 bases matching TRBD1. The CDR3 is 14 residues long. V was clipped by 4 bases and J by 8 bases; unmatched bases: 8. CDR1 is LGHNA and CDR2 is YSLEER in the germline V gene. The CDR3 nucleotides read TGCGCCAGCAGCCCCCGCACAGGGGCATATGAGCAGTTCTTC. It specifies CASSPRTGAYEQFF.

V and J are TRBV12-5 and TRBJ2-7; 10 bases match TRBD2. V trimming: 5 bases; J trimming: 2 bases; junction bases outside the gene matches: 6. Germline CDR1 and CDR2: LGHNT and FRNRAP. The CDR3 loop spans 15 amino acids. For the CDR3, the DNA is TGTGCTAGTGGTCTGGGAGCGGGAGGGACCTACGAGCAGTACTTC. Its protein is CASGLGAGGTYEQYF.

CDR3 in amino acids: CASSEIGDTGELFF. The CDR3, as DNA: TGTGCCAGCAGTGAAATCGGGGACACCGGGGAGCTGTTTTTT. V and J are TRBV6-1 and TRBJ2-2; weak D call: TRBD2 (5 bases). CDR3 length equals 14 residues. Trimming took 2 bases from V and 3 from J, leaving 7 bases between them. Germline V gene sequence: CDR1 MNHNS, CDR2 SASEGT.

In DNA, the CDR3 is TGTGCCAGCTCACCAGGGAGGGACTACGAGCAGTACTTC. This gives the protein CASSPGRDYEQYF. V is TRBV18 and J is TRBJ2-7, with 7 bases aligning to TRBD2. Trimming at V came to 2 bases and at J to 3 bases, leaving 1 base not matched to a gene. This CDR3 region has 13 residues. Germline CDR1 and CDR2: KGHSH and LQKENI.

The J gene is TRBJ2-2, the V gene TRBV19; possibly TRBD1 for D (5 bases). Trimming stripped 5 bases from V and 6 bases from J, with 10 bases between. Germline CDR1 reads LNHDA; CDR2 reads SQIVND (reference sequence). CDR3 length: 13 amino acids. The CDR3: CASSPRVAGELFF. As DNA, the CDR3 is TGTGCCAGTAGTCCCAGGGTTGCCGGGGAGCTGTTTTTT.

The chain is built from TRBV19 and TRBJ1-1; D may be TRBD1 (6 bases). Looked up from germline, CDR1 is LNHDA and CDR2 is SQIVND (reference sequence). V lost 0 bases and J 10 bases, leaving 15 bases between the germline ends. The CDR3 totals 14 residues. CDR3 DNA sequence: TGTGCCAGTAGTATAGACCTGACAGGCGGAGTAGCTTTCTTT. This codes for CASSIDLTGGVAFF.

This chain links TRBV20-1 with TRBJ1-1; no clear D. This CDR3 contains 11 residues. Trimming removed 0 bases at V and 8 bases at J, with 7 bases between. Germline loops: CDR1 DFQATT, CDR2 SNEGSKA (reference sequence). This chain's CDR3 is CSARDYIEAFF. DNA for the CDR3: TGCAGTGCTAGAGATTATATCGAAGCTTTCTTT.

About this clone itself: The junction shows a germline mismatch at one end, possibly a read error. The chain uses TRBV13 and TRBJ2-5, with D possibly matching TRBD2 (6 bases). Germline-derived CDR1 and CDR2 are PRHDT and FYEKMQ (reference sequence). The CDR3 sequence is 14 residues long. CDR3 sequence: CASSRTGLQESQYF. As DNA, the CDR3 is TGTGCCAGCAGCCGCACGGGACTGCAAGAGTCCCAGTACTTC. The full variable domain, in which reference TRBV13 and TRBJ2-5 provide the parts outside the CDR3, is AAGVIQSPRHLIKEKRETATLKCYPIPRHDTVYWYQQGPGQDPQFLISFYEKMQSDKGSIPDRFSAQQFSDYHSELNMSSLELGDSALYFCASSRTGLQESQYFGPGTRLLVL.

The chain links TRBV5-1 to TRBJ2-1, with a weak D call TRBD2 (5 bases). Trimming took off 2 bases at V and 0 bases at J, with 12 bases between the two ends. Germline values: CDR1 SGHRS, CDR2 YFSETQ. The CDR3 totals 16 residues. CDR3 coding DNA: TGCGCCAGCAGCTTAGGCTACGCGGGCTCCTACAATGAGCAGTTCTTC. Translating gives CASSLGYAGSYNEQFF.